This T cell receptor (beta chain) was identified in a study of T cell responses to AZD1222 COVID-19 vaccine. Points from the study as a whole: The number of AZD1222 recipients seropositive at baseline was only five or six. Vaccination with two AZD1222 doses was followed by a rise in Spike-specific TCR breadth and depth.

The assay was immunoSEQ multiplex PCR, and TCRdb's table has in-frame clones only and misses some. The sample shows 70,000 to 100,000 clones, around 90% of them seen only once. This clone was seen more than once but under ten times. Its antigen is unidentified. The sequence came from an adult who received the AZD1222 COVID-19 vaccine. Sequenced material: peripheral blood, taken 28 days after the second AZD1222 dose.

The CDR3: CASTFNPGAYEQYF. The CDR3 DNA reads TGTGCCAGCACCTTTAACCCGGGGGCCTACGAGCAGTACTTC. The chain links TRBV6-5 to TRBJ2-7; D is possibly TRBD2 (6 bases). CDR1 and CDR2 (germline): MNHEY, SVGAGI. This CDR3 contains 14 residues. The germline V and J ends were trimmed by 7 bases and 2 bases, with 15 bases remaining between them.